The 26 T cell receptor beta chains in this list originate from one sample, sequenced in a study of Ad26.COV2.S vaccination and SARS-CoV-2 variants (dated by TCRdb to the early 2020s). The time point label of this sample denotes: individuals recovered from natural SARS-CoV-2 infection. The receptor library was made with the immunoSEQ multiplex PCR assay. TCRdb carries this immuneACCESS record with in-frame sequences only. Its versions omit some clonotypes, under half of them owing to an unresolved V gene in the studies checked, with the rest unexplained. This sample is represented by 350,000 to 450,000 clones; about 91% of them were singletons. The top ten clonotypes cover 3% to 5% of the sample. Sequenced here: peripheral blood, sampled after recovery from COVID-19. Source of these receptors: a human donor who had recovered from COVID-19.

J is TRBJ2-3 and V is TRBV6-2 or TRBV6-3, with D perhaps TRBD2 (5 bases). The V end lost 4 bases, the J end lost 4 bases, and 9 bases lay between the germline ends. Germline assignment: CDR1 MNHEY and CDR2 SVGEGT. The CDR3 totals 13 residues. This CDR3 reads CASSFTRADTQYF. CDR3 DNA sequence: TGTGCCAGCAGTTTTACTAGGGCAGATACGCAGTATTTT.

The gene calls are TRBV7-8 and TRBJ2-7; 7 nucleotides match TRBD1. Germline CDR1 reads SGHVS; CDR2 reads FQNEAQ. Trimming took 6 bases from V and 2 from J; bases not matched to a gene: 13. This CDR3 contains 16 residues. The DNA of the CDR3 is TGTGCCAGCAGTGAGAGGGGGCCTACAGGGGCCTACGAGCAGTACTTC. The encoded protein is CASSERGPTGAYEQYF. The entire variable domain, with the rest obtained from reference TRBV7-8 and TRBJ2-7, is as follows: GAGVSQSPRYKVAKRGQDVALRCDPISGHVSLFWYQQALGQGPEFLTYFQNEAQLDKSGLPSDRFFAERPEGSVSTLKIQRTQQEDSAVYLCASSERGPTGAYEQYFGPGTRLTVT.

This chain uses TRBV19 with TRBJ1-6; D not certain. The CDR3 has 15 amino acids. V was trimmed by 4 bases and J by 0 bases, leaving 7 bases between them. CDR1 is LNHDA, CDR2 SQIVND, per germline (reference sequence). This CDR3 is CASSKSDSYNSPLHF. The CDR3 DNA follows: TGTGCCAGTAGTAAGTCAGACTCCTATAATTCACCCCTCCACTTT.

The CDR3 region is CASSVAGFTNTDTQYF. Written as DNA, the CDR3 is TGTGCCAGCAGCGTAGCAGGGTTTACGAACACAGATACGCAGTATTTT. The V call is TRBV9, the J call TRBJ2-3, with a tentative D call TRBD1 (5 bases). The V gene lost 0 bases and the J gene lost 2 bases, with 13 bases spanning the gap. Germline values: CDR1 SGDLS, CDR2 YYNGEE. The CDR3 covers 16 residues.

V is TRBV7-9 and J is TRBJ2-3; 10 bases fit TRBD2. V shed 5 bases and J 0 bases; nucleotides not matched to a gene: 2. Germline V lookup: CDR1 SEHNR, CDR2 FQNEAQ (reference sequence). This CDR3 comprises 15 residues. The chain's CDR3 is CASSRSGGSTDTQYF. The DNA for the CDR3 is TGTGCCAGCAGCCGTAGCGGGGGGAGCACAGATACGCAGTATTTT.

V usage is TRBV12-3 or TRBV12-4 and J usage is TRBJ1-2, with D maybe TRBD1 (5 bases). This CDR3 is 12 amino acids long. The V end was cut by 6 bases, the J end by 8 bases, with 13 bases between. The CDR3 reads CASRRRVEGYTF. In nucleotides, the CDR3 is TGTGCCAGCAGGCGCAGGGTGGAGGGCTACACCTTC.

The chain couples TRBV9 to TRBJ1-4, with D possibly being TRBD1 (6 bases). CDR1 and CDR2 (germline): SGDLS, YYNGEE. Trimming shortened V by 1 base and J by 6 bases, and 13 bases separated the two germline ends. This CDR3 region has 15 residues. For the CDR3, the DNA is TGTGCCAGCAGCGTATCGTGGGGGCTGGATGAAAAACTGTTTTTT. It yields the protein CASSVSWGLDEKLFF.

This chain links TRBV23-1 with TRBJ1-1, with 8 bases aligning to TRBD1. TRBV23-1 is an ORF, with its function uncertain. V dropped 6 bases and J dropped 0; count of bases not matched to a gene: 6. This CDR3 is 15 amino acids long. The CDR3 coding sequence is TGCGCCAGCAGGACAGGGGAGGGAATGAACACTGAAGCTTTCTTT. Its translation is CASRTGEGMNTEAFF.

This chain connects TRBV19 to TRBJ2-1; no clear D gene. This CDR3 region has 16 residues. Per germline, CDR1 LNHDA and CDR2 SQIVND (reference sequence). V was pared by 3 bases and J by 4 bases, with 16 bases between. The DNA of the CDR3 is TGTGCCAGTAGTATTCATAGGCCCTTTAAGTACAATGAGCAGTTCTTC. It yields the protein CASSIHRPFKYNEQFF.

The V call is TRBV9, the J call TRBJ2-5; D is perhaps TRBD1 or TRBD2 (6 bases each). V lost 1 base and J 0 bases, leaving 13 bases between the germline ends. Per germline, CDR1 SGDLS and CDR2 YYNGEE. The CDR3 has 16 residues. CDR3 region: CASSVSGGTYQETQYF. The CDR3 coding sequence is TGTGCCAGCAGCGTAAGTGGAGGGACATACCAAGAGACCCAGTACTTC.

The genes are TRBV12-5 and TRBJ1-5; TRBD1 aligns across 8 bases. V trimming: 5 bases; J trimming: 11 bases; junction bases outside the gene matches: 5. The CDR3 covers 12 residues. CDR1 and CDR2 (germline): LGHNT, FRNRAP. The CDR3 here is CASGLDRATQHF. CDR3 nucleotides: TGTGCTAGTGGTCTGGACAGGGCAACCCAGCATTTT.

This chain joins TRBV13 and TRBJ1-1, with D possibly TRBD1 on 6 matching bases. With 2 bases removed from V and 1 base from J, the gap between germline ends came to 17 bases. The CDR3 runs 17 residues. From germline, CDR1 is PRHDT and CDR2 FYEKMQ (reference sequence). CDR3 sequence: CASSLRQGRISNTEAFF. CDR3 nucleotides: TGTGCCAGCAGCTTACGCCAGGGGAGAATCTCGAACACTGAAGCTTTCTTT.

The CDR3 sequence: CASSLTGQGTNTEAFF. The CDR3, as DNA: TGTGCCAGCAGCTTAACGGGACAGGGGACGAACACTGAAGCTTTCTTT. The rearrangement joins TRBV7-8 to TRBJ1-1; 10 positions match TRBD1. The CDR3 sequence is 16 residues long. Losses at the gene ends were 2 bases for V and 1 base for J; bases not matched to a gene: 4. CDR1 is SGHVS, CDR2 FQNEAQ, per germline.

This sequence joins TRBV5-6 and TRBJ2-7; TRBD2 might be the D (5 bases). V dropped 3 bases and J dropped 2 bases, with 12 bases sitting between them. CDR1 SGHDT and CDR2 YYEEEE come from the germline V gene. This CDR3 region has 14 residues. DNA of the CDR3: TGTGCCAGCAGCTCCCTTCGGGGTCCCTACGAGCAGTACTTC. This sequence encodes CASSSLRGPYEQYF.

This chain joins TRBV11-2 and TRBJ2-2, with D perhaps TRBD2 (5 bases). V lost 6 bases and J 0 bases, leaving 8 bases between the germline ends. The CDR3 is 14 residues long. Germline lookup yields CDR1 SGHAT and CDR2 FQNNGV. CDR3 sequence reads: CASSSGTNTGELFF. As DNA, the CDR3 is TGTGCCAGCAGTTCCGGGACGAACACCGGGGAGCTGTTTTTT.

The sample holds a few counts of this clone. The J gene is TRBJ2-1, the V gene TRBV10-1; D not resolved. Trimming removed 3 bases at V and 3 bases at J, with 15 bases between. The CDR3 has 16 residues. Germline assignment: CDR1 WNHNN and CDR2 SYGVQD (reference sequence). The CDR3 spells CASSEKSLVGYNEQFF. The CDR3 coding sequence is TGCGCCAGCAGTGAAAAATCGTTGGTGGGCTACAATGAGCAGTTCTTC.

V is TRBV9 and J is TRBJ2-1; possibly TRBD2 for D (5 bases). Trimming removed 0 bases from V and 8 bases from J, with 12 bases in between. Germline V gene data show CDR1 as SGDLS and CDR2 as YYNGEE. This CDR3 contains 14 residues. CDR3 in amino acids: CASSVGTSSDEQFF. CDR3 in DNA: TGTGCCAGCAGCGTAGGGACTTCCAGCGATGAGCAGTTCTTC.

V is TRBV3-1 (or the pseudogene TRBV3-2) and J is TRBJ1-1, with D uncertain. Germline assignment: CDR1 LGHDT and CDR2 YNNKEL (reference sequence). CDR3 length: 17 amino acids. V was clipped by 5 bases and J by 0 bases, with 19 bases between them. CDR3 in DNA: TGTGCCAGCAGCTCGGGGAACCCAGCACGGGTGAACACTGAAGCTTTCTTT. It yields the protein CASSSGNPARVNTEAFF.

This chain links TRBV11-3 with TRBJ2-1; D unclear. The CDR3 is made up of 13 amino acids. Trimming stripped 6 bases from V and 5 bases from J, with 11 bases between. CDR1 and CDR2 (germline): SGHNT, YENEEA. Here the CDR3 reads CASSPDPHNEQFF. The CDR3 region has the DNA TGTGCCAGCAGTCCAGACCCACACAATGAGCAGTTCTTC.

The V gene is TRBV10-1, the J gene TRBJ1-4; D is perhaps TRBD1 (6 bases). V dropped 5 bases and J dropped 5 bases, with 18 bases sitting between them. The CDR3 totals 16 residues. Germline CDR1 is WNHNN and CDR2 is SYGVQD (reference sequence). For the CDR3, the DNA is TGCGCCAGCAGTTCAACCCCACAGGGCCGGAATGAAAAACTGTTTTTT. Encoded protein: CASSSTPQGRNEKLFF.

This clone was seen once. V usage is TRBV10-3 and J usage is TRBJ2-1, with D perhaps TRBD1 or TRBD2 (7 bases each). The CDR3 length is 17 residues. CDR1 ENHRY and CDR2 SYGVKD come from the germline V gene. The ends were cut back, 10 bases at V and 5 bases at J, with 27 bases in the middle. DNA of the CDR3: TGTGCCAGCCTAGACCGGACCCCCAGGGGGGGTCACAATGAGCAGTTCTTC. This encodes CASLDRTPRGGHNEQFF.

V and J are TRBV19 and TRBJ2-5, with unresolved D. The CDR3 covers 13 residues. Germline-derived CDR1 and CDR2 are LNHDA and SQIVND (reference sequence). The V and J ends lost 4 bases and 5 bases respectively, with 11 bases between them. CDR3 DNA sequence: TGTGCCAGTAGTACGCATGTGTTGGAGACCCAGTACTTC. Amino acids: CASSTHVLETQYF. Complete variable domain (other parts from reference TRBV19 and TRBJ2-5): DGGITQSPKYLFRKEGQNVTLSCEQNLNHDAMYWYRQDPGQGLRLIYYSQIVNDFQKGDIAEGYSVSREKKESFPLTVTSAQKNPTAFYLCASSTHVLETQYFGPGTRLLVL.

CDR3 protein: CASSQDVSGGRAYGYTF. The CDR3, as DNA: TGCGCCAGCAGCCAAGATGTTTCAGGGGGGCGCGCCTATGGCTACACCTTC. The chain links TRBV4-3 to TRBJ1-2; the match to TRBD1 covers 7 bases. This CDR3 comprises 17 residues. Germline CDR1 is LGHNA and CDR2 is YSLEER. J was trimmed by 4 bases and V by 0 bases; bases with no gene match: 11.

The chain combines TRBV5-4 with TRBJ2-5, with a possible D match to TRBD1 (6 bases). The V and J ends lost 5 bases and 4 bases respectively, with 9 bases between them. Germline loops: CDR1 SGHNT, CDR2 YYREEE (reference sequence). The CDR3 runs to 12 residues. The CDR3 region has the DNA TGTGCCAGCAGTTGGACAGCAGAGACCCAGTACTTC. Amino acid sequence: CASSWTAETQYF.

In this sample, this clone turned up once. The chain carries TRBV5-4 and TRBJ1-1; D is ambiguous. This CDR3 contains 13 residues. The germline gives CDR1 SGHNT, CDR2 YYREEE (reference sequence). The V end was cut by 7 bases, the J end by 1 base, with 11 bases between. CDR3 sequence (DNA): TGTGCCAGCCACCTAGACCGGAACACTGAAGCTTTCTTT. It encodes CASHLDRNTEAFF.

This rearrangement joins TRBV6-5 to TRBJ2-2; no reliable D call. CDR1 is MNHEY and CDR2 is SVGAGI in the germline V gene. Between the trimmed V and J ends, which lost 6 bases and 5 bases, there was a span of 13 bases. The CDR3 has 14 residues. In DNA form, the CDR3 reads TGTGCCAGCAGGTGGAACATGGGGACCGGGGAGCTGTTTTTT. Encoded protein: CASRWNMGTGELFF.